These 15 T cell receptor beta chains were sequenced from one sample in a study of CD8+CD57+ T cells in acquired aplastic anemia. Template material for TCR beta VDJ and CDR3 profiling consisted of genomic DNA. Each CDR3 protein gets one entry after TCRdb re-called the reads with MiXCR. The profile shows about 400,000 distinct CDR3 sequences, about two thirds of them singletons. What was sequenced was sorted CD4+, CD8+, or CD8+CD57+ T cells (not recorded which) from PBMCs. Receptor source: a human donor in good health, serving as a control.

The sample holds one count of this clonotype. This rearrangement joins TRBV7-2 to TRBJ1-2; D remains unclear. CDR1 and CDR2 (germline): SGHTA, FQGNSA. The CDR3 length is 15 residues. V lost 5 bases to trimming and J lost 13 bases, with 26 bases between them. CDR3 sequence (DNA): TGTGCCAGCAGCAGGAGAAGGACGGGAACACAGCAGTTCACCTTC. Translated: CASSRRRTGTQQFTF.

DNA for the CDR3: TGCAGCGTTGGCCGCGGCGGGACCTACGAGCAGTACTTC. Translation gives CSVGRGGTYEQYF. V is TRBV29-1 and J is TRBJ2-7; D might be TRBD2 (6 bases). CDR1 and CDR2 from the germline V gene are SQVTM and ANQGSEA. Trimming removed 4 bases at V and 2 bases at J, with 12 bases between. The CDR3 runs 13 residues.

There are many counts of this clonotype. The genes are TRBV5-6 and TRBJ1-4, with unresolved D. The ends were cut back, 4 bases at V and 3 bases at J, with 16 bases in the middle. Per the germline V gene, CDR1 is SGHDT and CDR2 is YYEEEE. This CDR3 is 16 amino acids long. As DNA, the CDR3 is TGTGCCAGCAGCCTGACCTCGGGTGTGGCTAATGAAAAACTGTTTTTT. Its protein product is CASSLTSGVANEKLFF.

The chain combines TRBV11-2 with TRBJ2-7; 9 bases align to TRBD2. The junction had 8 bases not matched to a gene; V was cut back by 4 bases and J by 4 bases. The CDR3 consists of 15 residues. From germline, CDR1 is SGHAT and CDR2 FQNNGV. CDR3 bases: TGTGCCAGCAGCTCACTGCGGGGGGGCATGTACGAGCAGTACTTC. It translates to CASSSLRGGMYEQYF. Full variable domain (remainder filled in from reference TRBV11-2 and TRBJ2-7): EAGVAQSPRYKIIEKRQSVAFWCNPISGHATLYWYQQILGQGPKLLIQFQNNGVVDDSQLPKDRFSAERLKGVDSTLKIQPAKLEDSAVYLCASSSLRGGMYEQYFGPGTRLTVT.

The rearrangement links TRBV7-2 to TRBJ2-7; D remains unclear. V dropped 1 base and J dropped 1 base, with 11 bases sitting between them. The CDR3 runs 15 residues. CDR1 is SGHTA, CDR2 FQGNSA, per germline. The CDR3 loop reads CASSLGRNSSYEQYF. The CDR3 nucleotides read TGTGCCAGCAGCTTAGGACGGAACAGTTCCTACGAGCAGTACTTC. Using reference TRBV7-2 and TRBJ2-7 for the parts outside the CDR3, the full variable domain is GAGVSQSPSNKVTEKGKDVELRCDPISGHTALYWYRQSLGQGLEFLIYFQGNSAPDKSGLPSDRFSAERTGGSVSTLTIQRTQQEDSAVYLCASSLGRNSSYEQYFGPGTRLTVT.

V usage is TRBV7-9 and J usage is TRBJ2-1; unclear D gene. V lost 2 bases to trimming and J lost 6 bases, with 8 bases between them. The CDR3 extends over 13 amino acids. From germline, CDR1 is SEHNR and CDR2 FQNEAQ (reference sequence). The CDR3 sequence: CASSLTSRNEQFF. Here the CDR3 DNA reads TGTGCCAGCAGCTTAACCTCGCGCAATGAGCAGTTCTTC.

V usage is TRBV20-1 and J usage is TRBJ1-2; D not resolved. Germline V lookup: CDR1 DFQATT, CDR2 SNEGSKA (reference sequence). V lost 3 bases to trimming and J lost 6 bases, with 17 bases between them. The CDR3 runs 14 residues. Written as DNA, the CDR3 is TGCAGTGCTAGGGGCCTAGCAGCAGACAATGGCTACACCTTC. It translates to CSARGLAADNGYTF.

Regarding this clonotype: Because the CDR3 is missing its conserved closing phenylalanine or tryptophan, this is likely a read error. Because the CDR3's place on the DNA is in doubt, the DNA is left out and the CDR3 is given as listed by TCRdb. The chain couples TRBV15 to TRBJ1-5; the table's D gene call, TRBD1, was not cross checked with the DNA. The CDR3 numbers 15 amino acids, ends counted. Germline-derived CDR1 and CDR2 are LNHNV and YYDKDF (reference sequence). CDR3 sequence: CATSRTGAGSPPVHS.

A few counts support this clonotype. The V and J genes are TRBV6-5 and TRBJ2-5, with TRBD1 matching 8 bases. The CDR3 spans 14 residues. The V gene end was trimmed by 2 bases and the J gene end by 7 bases; junction bases not matched to a gene: 6. The germline V gene encodes CDR1 MNHEY and CDR2 SVGAGI. The CDR3 DNA reads TGTGCCAGCAGTTACCGAGGGACAGGAGGGACCCAGTACTTC. It specifies CASSYRGTGGTQYF.

This rearrangement joins TRBV9 to TRBJ2-7; maybe TRBD2 (5 bases). The germline V gene has CDR1 SGDLS and CDR2 YYNGEE. The germline V and J ends were trimmed by 1 base and 4 bases, with 12 bases remaining between them. CDR3 length: 14 residues. This CDR3 reads CASSVRGPKYEQYF. The CDR3 bases are TGTGCCAGCAGCGTAAGAGGGCCCAAATACGAGCAGTACTTC.

As concerns this clonotype: Relative to the germline gene, one junction end is altered; a read error may explain this. This chain uses TRBV7-6 with TRBJ1-6; 7 nucleotides align to TRBD1. This CDR3 has 14 amino acids. CDR1 is SGHVS and CDR2 is FNYEAQ in the germline V gene. CDR3 in DNA: TGTGCCAGCAGCCATGTCAGACCCCGTGGGACAGCCCCATTT. Protein sequence: CASSHVRPRGTAPF. Variable domain in full (rest from reference TRBV7-6 and TRBJ1-6): GAGVSQSPRYKVTKRGQDVALRCDPISGHVSLYWYRQALGQGPEFLTYFNYEAQQDKSGLPNDRFSAERPEGSISTLTIQRTEQRDSAMYRCASSHVRPRGTAPFGNGTRLTVT.

The chain carries TRBV29-1 and TRBJ2-1; D is possibly TRBD2 (6 bases). Germline CDR1 is SQVTM and CDR2 is ANQGSEA. The CDR3 extends over 15 amino acids. Trimming took off 6 bases at V and 4 bases at J, with 19 bases between the two ends. The CDR3 loop is CSVGGVGAFYNEQFF. CDR3 nucleotide sequence: TGCAGCGTGGGAGGTGTGGGAGCCTTTTACAATGAGCAGTTCTTC.

The table lists this clonotype with many counts. This chain links TRBV12-3 or TRBV12-4 with TRBJ2-7; D unclear. V gave up 6 bases and J gave up 6 bases, with 21 bases separating them. The CDR3 is 15 residues long. CDR3 nucleotide sequence: TGTGCCAGCAGCCAGGAACGGGTGCGAATTAGCGAGCAGTACTTC. It yields the protein CASSQERVRISEQYF.

The rearrangement links TRBV20-1 to TRBJ1-2; D is undetermined. From germline, CDR1 is DFQATT and CDR2 SNEGSKA (reference sequence). The CDR3 extends over 13 amino acids. V shed 3 bases and J shed 7 bases, with 15 bases lying between them. DNA for the CDR3: TGCAGTGCTAGGATGGGGTACGGGGTTGGCTACACCTTC. Translating gives CSARMGYGVGYTF.

In its sample, this clonotype was seen many times. The V gene is TRBV20-1, the J gene TRBJ1-2; the D is unclear. V gave up 0 bases and J gave up 5 bases, with 16 bases separating them. Germline V gene data show CDR1 as DFQATT and CDR2 as SNEGSKA (reference sequence). The CDR3 loop spans 15 amino acids. Written as DNA, the CDR3 is TGCAGTGCTAGAGATTTGCCAGCCGCCATGTATGGCTACACCTTC. Translating gives CSARDLPAAMYGYTF.